The 14 T cell receptor beta chains listed next were all sequenced from one sample in a study of T cell responses to AZD1222 COVID-19 vaccine. Sequenced by immunoSEQ multiplex PCR; TCRdb stores in-frame clones only, minus some. The sample holds roughly 150,000 clones, more than 75% seen once. Sequenced material: peripheral blood, taken on day 0 of AZD1222 vaccination. The receptors shown here come from an adult in good health.

The chain links TRBV19 to TRBJ2-1; 11 nucleotides match TRBD2. Germline values: CDR1 LNHDA, CDR2 SQIVND (reference sequence). V lost 1 base to trimming and J lost 5 bases; unmatched junction nucleotides: 7. The CDR3 runs to 17 residues. This CDR3 is CASSIVKPGLADNEQFF. As DNA, the CDR3 is TGTGCCAGTAGTATAGTAAAACCGGGACTAGCGGACAATGAGCAGTTCTTC.

The genes are TRBV12-5 and TRBJ1-2; TRBD1 matches 10 bases. This CDR3 region has 19 residues. Germline values: CDR1 LGHNT, CDR2 FRNRAP. The ends lost 0 bases at V and 2 bases at J; junction bases unmatched: 12. The CDR3 DNA sequence: TGTGCTAGTGGTTTGGTAAAGCGGGACAGGGGTCCCCCAAACTATGGCTACACCTTC. Its protein is CASGLVKRDRGPPNYGYTF.

The chain carries TRBV27 and TRBJ2-7, with D possibly TRBD2 on 6 matching bases. From germline, CDR1 is MNHEY and CDR2 SMNVEV (reference sequence). V was trimmed by 3 bases and J by 3 bases, leaving 12 bases between them. This CDR3 comprises 14 residues. Here the CDR3 reads CASSFRMGGYEQYF. The CDR3 coding sequence is TGTGCCAGCAGTTTTCGTATGGGGGGCTACGAGCAGTACTTC.

The chain uses TRBV5-6 and TRBJ2-7; 11 bases match TRBD1. Germline V CDR1 and CDR2: SGHDT, YYEEEE. The ends lost 4 bases at V and 6 bases at J; junction bases unmatched: 3. The CDR3 contains 13 residues. The CDR3 reads CASSHGTGGEQYF. The DNA for the CDR3 is TGTGCCAGCAGCCACGGGACAGGGGGCGAGCAGTACTTC.

CDR3 sequence reads: CASSQSGRGNNEQFF. CDR3 bases: TGTGCCAGCAGCCAAAGCGGGAGAGGCAACAATGAGCAGTTCTTC. The rearrangement joins TRBV7-9 to TRBJ2-1; TRBD2 aligns across 8 bases. This CDR3 has 15 amino acids. The germline V gene has CDR1 SEHNR and CDR2 FQNEAQ (reference sequence). V trimming: 5 bases; J trimming: 5 bases; junction bases outside the gene matches: 8.

The V and J genes are TRBV2 and TRBJ2-1; D gene ambiguous. The CDR3 spans 11 residues. Germline V gene lookup returns CDR1 SNHLY and CDR2 FYNNEI. The V and J ends lost 8 bases and 5 bases respectively, with 7 bases between them. CDR3 in amino acids: CASAAHNEQFF. In DNA form, the CDR3 reads TGTGCCAGCGCGGCTCACAATGAGCAGTTCTTC.

The chain has TRBV23-1 and TRBJ1-6; D gene unclear. TRBV23-1 is given ORF status, its function remaining uncertain. V was shortened by 0 bases and J by 0 bases, with 9 bases between the two germline ends. The CDR3 loop spans 17 amino acids. The CDR3 spells CASSQSGESSYNSPLHF. The CDR3 DNA is TGCGCCAGCAGTCAATCGGGCGAGAGCTCCTATAATTCACCCCTCCACTTT.

The chain links TRBV15 to TRBJ2-1; D may be TRBD1 (6 bases). This CDR3 is built from 20 residues. Trimming removed 2 bases from V and 6 bases from J, with 29 bases in between. From germline, CDR1 is LNHNV and CDR2 YYDKDF (reference sequence). CDR3 coding DNA: TGTGCCACCAGCAGAAAGGCGCCGGACAGAACGCTACGAACCCCCAATGAGCAGTTCTTC. Protein sequence: CATSRKAPDRTLRTPNEQFF.

This clone has only a few counts. V and J are TRBV10-2 and TRBJ2-1; possible D gene TRBD2, 6 bases. The CDR3 is made up of 15 amino acids. The V end lost 5 bases, the J end lost 0 bases, and 11 bases lay between the germline ends. Per germline, CDR1 WSHSY and CDR2 SAAADI. CDR3: CASSLTRPSYNEQFF. CDR3 bases: TGCGCCAGCAGTTTGACTAGACCCTCCTACAATGAGCAGTTCTTC.

This CDR3 reads CASTAGGATNEKLFF. The CDR3, as DNA: TGTGCCAGCACGGCAGGGGGAGCAACTAATGAAAAACTGTTTTTT. The rearrangement uses TRBV2 and TRBJ1-4; TRBD1 agrees at 7 bases. V lost 7 bases to trimming and J lost 0 bases; unmatched junction nucleotides: 5. The length of the CDR3 is 15 residues. Germline loops: CDR1 SNHLY, CDR2 FYNNEI.

The gene calls are TRBV7-9 and TRBJ1-2; 8 bases match TRBD1. The junction had 11 bases not matched to a gene; V was cut back by 1 base and J by 7 bases. The CDR3 length is 16 residues. The germline V gene encodes CDR1 SEHNR and CDR2 FQNEAQ (reference sequence). CDR3 DNA sequence: TGTGCCAGCAGCTTAGGCCCGAGACAGGGGAAAAGTGGCTACACCTTC. Protein product: CASSLGPRQGKSGYTF.

CDR3 DNA sequence: TGTGCGATCTTGGGGCATGAGCAGTTCTTC. This codes for CAILGHEQFF. The rearrangement links TRBV28 to TRBJ2-1, with D perhaps TRBD1 (5 bases). CDR1 and CDR2 from the germline V gene are MDHEN and SYDVKM. The CDR3 contains 10 residues.

The chain carries TRBV20-1 and TRBJ2-1; TRBD2 is a possible D gene (6 bases). The length of the CDR3 is 14 residues. The germline V gene encodes CDR1 DFQATT and CDR2 SNEGSKA (reference sequence). The V and J ends lost 3 bases and 2 bases respectively, with 11 bases between them. CDR3 region: CSASTPGAYNEQFF. CDR3 coding DNA: TGCAGTGCTAGTACGCCGGGAGCCTACAATGAGCAGTTCTTC.

The chain combines TRBV6-5 with TRBJ2-1, with D uncertain. Trimming left V 0 bases short and J 16 bases short, with 19 bases between. CDR3 length: 14 amino acids. CDR1 and CDR2 from the germline V gene are MNHEY and SVGAGI. The CDR3 DNA sequence: TGTGCCAGCAGTTACTCGAAAGGGCACGGAAGTTTTTTCTTC. The encoded protein is CASSYSKGHGSFFF.